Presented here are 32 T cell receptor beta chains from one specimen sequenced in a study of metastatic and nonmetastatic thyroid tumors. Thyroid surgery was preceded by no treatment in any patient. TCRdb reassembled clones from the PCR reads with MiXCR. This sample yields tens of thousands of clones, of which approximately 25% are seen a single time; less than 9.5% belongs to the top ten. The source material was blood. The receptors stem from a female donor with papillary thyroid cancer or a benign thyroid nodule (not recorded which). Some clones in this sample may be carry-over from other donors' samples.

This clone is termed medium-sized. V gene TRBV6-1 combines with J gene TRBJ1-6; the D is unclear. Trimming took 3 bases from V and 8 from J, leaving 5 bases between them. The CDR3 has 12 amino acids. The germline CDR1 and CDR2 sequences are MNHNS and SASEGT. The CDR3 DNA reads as TGTGCCAGCAGTGATGTCGATTCACCCCTCCACTTT. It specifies CASSDVDSPLHF.

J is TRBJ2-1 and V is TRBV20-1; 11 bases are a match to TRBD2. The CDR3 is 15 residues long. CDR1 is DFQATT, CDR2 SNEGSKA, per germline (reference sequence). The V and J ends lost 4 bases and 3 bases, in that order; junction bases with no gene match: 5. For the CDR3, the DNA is TGCAGTGCTAAGACCGGGACTAGCGGCTACAATGAGCAGTTCTTC. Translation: CSAKTGTSGYNEQFF.

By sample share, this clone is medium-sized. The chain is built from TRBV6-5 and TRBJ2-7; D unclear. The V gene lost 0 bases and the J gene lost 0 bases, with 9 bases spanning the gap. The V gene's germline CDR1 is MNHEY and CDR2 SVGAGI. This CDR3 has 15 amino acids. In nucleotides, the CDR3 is TGTGCCAGCAGTTACTCGGGCGGAGACTCCTACGAGCAGTACTTC. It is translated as CASSYSGGDSYEQYF.

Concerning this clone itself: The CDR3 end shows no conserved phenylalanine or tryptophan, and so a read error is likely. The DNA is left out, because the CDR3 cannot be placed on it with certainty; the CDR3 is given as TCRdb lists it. CDR3 sequence: CASGLIVEGHVYY. This rearrangement joins TRBV12-5 to TRBJ2-3; TRBD1, the D gene given by the table, was not confirmed from the DNA. CDR1 LGHNT and CDR2 FRNRAP come from the germline V gene. The CDR3 is 13 amino acids in total, end residues counted.

The DNA for the CDR3 is TGTGCCACCAGTGATGCCAAAGTCCCGGATAGGAACTATGGCTACACCTTC. Protein: CATSDAKVPDRNYGYTF. The rearrangement joins TRBV24-1 to TRBJ1-2; D remains unclear. CDR1 and CDR2 (germline): KGHDR, SFDVKD. Trimming removed 3 bases at V and 2 bases at J, with 18 bases between. The CDR3 totals 17 residues.

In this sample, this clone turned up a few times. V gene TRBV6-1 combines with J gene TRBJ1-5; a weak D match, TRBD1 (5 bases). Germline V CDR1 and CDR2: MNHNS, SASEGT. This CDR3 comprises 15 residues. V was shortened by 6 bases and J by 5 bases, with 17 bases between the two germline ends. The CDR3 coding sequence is TGTGCCAGCAGCACCCTCCCGGGACTCCATCAGCCCCAGCATTTT. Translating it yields CASSTLPGLHQPQHF.

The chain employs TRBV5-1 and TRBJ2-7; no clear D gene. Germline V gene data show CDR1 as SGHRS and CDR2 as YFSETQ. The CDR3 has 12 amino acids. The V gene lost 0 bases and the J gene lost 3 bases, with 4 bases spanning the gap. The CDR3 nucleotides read TGCGCCAGCAGCTTGGACATCTACGAGCAGTACTTC. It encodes CASSLDIYEQYF.

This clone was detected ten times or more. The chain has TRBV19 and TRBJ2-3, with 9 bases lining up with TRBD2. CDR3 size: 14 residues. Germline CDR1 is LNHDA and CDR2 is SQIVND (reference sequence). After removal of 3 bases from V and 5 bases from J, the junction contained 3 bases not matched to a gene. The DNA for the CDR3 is TGTGCCAGTAGTATGTCACTAGCGGGAGATACGCAGTATTTT. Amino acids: CASSMSLAGDTQYF.

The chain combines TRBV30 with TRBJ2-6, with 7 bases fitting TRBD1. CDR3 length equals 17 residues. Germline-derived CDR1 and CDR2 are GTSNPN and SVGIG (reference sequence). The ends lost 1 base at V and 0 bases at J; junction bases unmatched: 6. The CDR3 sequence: CAWSGPGTVSGANVLTF. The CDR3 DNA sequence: TGTGCCTGGAGTGGACCAGGGACAGTCTCTGGGGCCAACGTCCTGACTTTC.

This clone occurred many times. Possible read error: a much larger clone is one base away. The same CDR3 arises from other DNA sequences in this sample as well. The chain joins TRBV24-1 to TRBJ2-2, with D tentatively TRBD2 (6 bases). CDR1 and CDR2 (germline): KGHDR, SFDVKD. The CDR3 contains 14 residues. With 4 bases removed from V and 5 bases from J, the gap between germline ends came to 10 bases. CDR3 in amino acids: CATSEGGITGELFF. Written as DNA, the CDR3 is TGTGCCACCAGTGAGGGGGGAATAACCGGGGAGCTGTTTTTT.

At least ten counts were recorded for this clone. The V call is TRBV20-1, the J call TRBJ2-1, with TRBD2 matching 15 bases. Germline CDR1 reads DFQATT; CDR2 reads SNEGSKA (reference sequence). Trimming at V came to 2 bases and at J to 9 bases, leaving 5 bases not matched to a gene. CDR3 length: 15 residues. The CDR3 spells CSARHGLAGGIEQFF. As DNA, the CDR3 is TGCAGTGCTAGACACGGACTAGCGGGAGGGATTGAGCAGTTCTTC.

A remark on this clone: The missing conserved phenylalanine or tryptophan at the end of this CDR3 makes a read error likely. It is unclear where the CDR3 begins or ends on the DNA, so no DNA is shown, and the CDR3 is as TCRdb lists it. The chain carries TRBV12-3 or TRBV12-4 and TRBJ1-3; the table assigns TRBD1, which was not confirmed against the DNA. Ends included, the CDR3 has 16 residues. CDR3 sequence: CASSPQGNVAGNTMSI.

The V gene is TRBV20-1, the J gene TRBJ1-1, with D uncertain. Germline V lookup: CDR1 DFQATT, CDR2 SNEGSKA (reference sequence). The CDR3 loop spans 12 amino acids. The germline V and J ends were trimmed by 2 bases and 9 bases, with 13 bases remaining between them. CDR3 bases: TGCAGTGCTAGACCTGAGACACACCAAGCTTTCTTT. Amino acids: CSARPETHQAFF.

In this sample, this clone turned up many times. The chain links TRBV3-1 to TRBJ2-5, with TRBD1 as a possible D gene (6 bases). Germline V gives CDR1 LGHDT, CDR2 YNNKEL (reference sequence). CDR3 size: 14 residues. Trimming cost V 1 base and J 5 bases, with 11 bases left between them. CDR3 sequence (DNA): TGTGCCAGCAGCCAAGTACAGGGTTCGGAGACCCAGTACTTC. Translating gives CASSQVQGSETQYF.

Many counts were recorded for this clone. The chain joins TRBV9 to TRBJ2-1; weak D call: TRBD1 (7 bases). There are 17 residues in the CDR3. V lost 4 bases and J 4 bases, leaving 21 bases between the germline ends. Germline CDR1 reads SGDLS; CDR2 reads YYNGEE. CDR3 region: CASSSPLVQGGYNEQFF. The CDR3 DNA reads TGTGCCAGCAGCTCTCCATTGGTGCAGGGGGGTTACAATGAGCAGTTCTTC.

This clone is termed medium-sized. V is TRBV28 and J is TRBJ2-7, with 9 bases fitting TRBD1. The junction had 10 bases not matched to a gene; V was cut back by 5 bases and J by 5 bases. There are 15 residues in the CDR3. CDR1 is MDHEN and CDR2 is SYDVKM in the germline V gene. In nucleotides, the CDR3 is TGTGCCAGCAGTCTTACGGGACAGGGCTACCACGAGCAGTACTTC. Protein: CASSLTGQGYHEQYF.

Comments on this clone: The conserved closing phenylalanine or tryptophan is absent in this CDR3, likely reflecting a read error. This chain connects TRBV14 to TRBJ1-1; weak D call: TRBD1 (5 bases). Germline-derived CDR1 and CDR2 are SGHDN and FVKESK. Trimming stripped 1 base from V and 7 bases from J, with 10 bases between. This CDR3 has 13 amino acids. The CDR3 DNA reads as TGTGCCAGCAGCCAAGGGGACTGGGATGAAGCTTTCTTA. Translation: CASSQGDWDEAFL.

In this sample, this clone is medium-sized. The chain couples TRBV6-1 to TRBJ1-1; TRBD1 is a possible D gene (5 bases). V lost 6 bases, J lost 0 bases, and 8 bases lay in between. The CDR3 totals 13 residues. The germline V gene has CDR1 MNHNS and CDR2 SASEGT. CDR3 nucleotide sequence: TGTGCCAGCAGAGAGACAGTGAACACTGAAGCTTTCTTT. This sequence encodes CASRETVNTEAFF.

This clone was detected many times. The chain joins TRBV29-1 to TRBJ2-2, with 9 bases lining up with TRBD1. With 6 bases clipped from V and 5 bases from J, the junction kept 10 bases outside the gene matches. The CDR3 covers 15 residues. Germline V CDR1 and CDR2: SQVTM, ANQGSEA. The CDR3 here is CSVDPGTGMTGELFF. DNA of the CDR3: TGCAGCGTAGACCCCGGGACAGGGATGACCGGGGAGCTGTTTTTT.

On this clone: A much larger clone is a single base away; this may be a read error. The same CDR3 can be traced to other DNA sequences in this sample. In DNA form, the CDR3 reads TGCAGTGCCTCGAGGGTGGGCGGTAGGGCCGTTGAGACCCAGTACTTC. This translates into CSASRVGGRAVETQYF. The genes are TRBV20-1 and TRBJ2-5, with D perhaps matching TRBD2 (5 bases). Germline V gene data show CDR1 as DFQATT and CDR2 as SNEGSKA (reference sequence). V gave up 6 bases and J gave up 5 bases, with 25 bases separating them. The CDR3 totals 16 residues.

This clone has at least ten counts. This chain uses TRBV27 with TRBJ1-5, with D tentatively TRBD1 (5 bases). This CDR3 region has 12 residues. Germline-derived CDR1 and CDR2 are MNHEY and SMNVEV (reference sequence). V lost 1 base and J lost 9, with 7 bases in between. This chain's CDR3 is CASSLLGGPQHF. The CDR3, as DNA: TGTGCCAGCAGTTTATTGGGGGGGCCCCAGCATTTT.

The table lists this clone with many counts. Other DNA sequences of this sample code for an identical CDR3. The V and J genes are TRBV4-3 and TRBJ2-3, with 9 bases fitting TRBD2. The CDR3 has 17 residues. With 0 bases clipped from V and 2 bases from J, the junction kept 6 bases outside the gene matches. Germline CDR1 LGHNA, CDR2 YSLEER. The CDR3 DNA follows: TGCGCCAGCAGCCAAGAAGTGGAGCGGGAGGCCACAGATACGCAGTATTTT. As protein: CASSQEVEREATDTQYF.

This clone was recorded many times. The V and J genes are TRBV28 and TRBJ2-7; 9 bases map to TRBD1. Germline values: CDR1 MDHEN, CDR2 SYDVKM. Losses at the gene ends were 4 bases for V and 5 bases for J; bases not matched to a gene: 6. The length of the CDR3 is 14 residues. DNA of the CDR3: TGTGCCAGCAGTTCACAGGGGGCGCTCGACGAGCAGTACTTC. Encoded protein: CASSSQGALDEQYF.

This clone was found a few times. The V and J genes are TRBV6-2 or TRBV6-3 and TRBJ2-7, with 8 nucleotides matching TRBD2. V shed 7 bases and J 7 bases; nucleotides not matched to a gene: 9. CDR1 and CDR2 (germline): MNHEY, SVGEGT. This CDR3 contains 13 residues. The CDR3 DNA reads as TGTGCCAGCAAGACTAGCGACTTCTATGAGCAGTACTTC. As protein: CASKTSDFYEQYF.

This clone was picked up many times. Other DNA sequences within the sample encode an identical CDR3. Here the CDR3 DNA reads TGTGCCAGCAGCCAAATACGGGGGTGGGAGACTGAAGCTTTCTTT. Translating gives CASSQIRGWETEAFF. The gene calls are TRBV4-2 and TRBJ1-1; TRBD1 might be the D (5 bases). The CDR3 length is 15 residues. V lost 2 bases and J 5 bases, leaving 15 bases between the germline ends. The germline V gene has CDR1 LGHNA and CDR2 YNFKEQ.

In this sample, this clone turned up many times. The CDR3 DNA reads TGTGCCAGCAGTCGGCTAGCGCAAAACAATGAGCAGTTCTTC. Translation gives CASSRLAQNNEQFF. The rearrangement links TRBV25-1 to TRBJ2-1; D perhaps matches TRBD2 (6 bases). Germline assignment: CDR1 MGHDK and CDR2 SYGVNS. The CDR3 spans 14 residues. Trimming took 5 bases from V and 5 from J, leaving 13 bases between them.

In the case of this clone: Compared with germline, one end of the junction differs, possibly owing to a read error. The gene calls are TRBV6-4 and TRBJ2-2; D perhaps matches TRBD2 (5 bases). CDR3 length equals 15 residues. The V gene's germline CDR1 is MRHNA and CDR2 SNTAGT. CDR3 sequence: CASSEARYAAGELIF. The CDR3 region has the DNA TGTGCCAGCAGTGAGGCCAGGTATGCAGCCGGGGAGCTGATTTTT.

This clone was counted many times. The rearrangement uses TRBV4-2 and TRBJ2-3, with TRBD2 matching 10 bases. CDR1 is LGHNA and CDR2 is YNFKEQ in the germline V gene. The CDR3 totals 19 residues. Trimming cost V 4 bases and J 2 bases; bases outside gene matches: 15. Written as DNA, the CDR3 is TGTGCCAGCAGCCCGTTAGGAGTAGCGGGAGGACTATCCACAGATACGCAGTATTTT. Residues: CASSPLGVAGGLSTDTQYF.

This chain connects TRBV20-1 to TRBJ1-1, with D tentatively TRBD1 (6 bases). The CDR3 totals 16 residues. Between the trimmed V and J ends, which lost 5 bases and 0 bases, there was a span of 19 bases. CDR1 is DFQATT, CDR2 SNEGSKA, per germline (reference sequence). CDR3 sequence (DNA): TGCAGTGCTCCAGTACCAGGGGAGGGCTTGAACACTGAAGCTTTCTTT. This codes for CSAPVPGEGLNTEAFF.

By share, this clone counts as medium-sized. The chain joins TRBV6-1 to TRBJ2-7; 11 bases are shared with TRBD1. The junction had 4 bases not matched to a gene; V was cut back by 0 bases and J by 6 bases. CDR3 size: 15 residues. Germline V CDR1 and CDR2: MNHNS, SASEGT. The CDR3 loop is CASSEAGTGGVEQYF. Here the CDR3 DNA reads TGTGCCAGCAGTGAAGCGGGGACAGGGGGAGTCGAGCAGTACTTC.

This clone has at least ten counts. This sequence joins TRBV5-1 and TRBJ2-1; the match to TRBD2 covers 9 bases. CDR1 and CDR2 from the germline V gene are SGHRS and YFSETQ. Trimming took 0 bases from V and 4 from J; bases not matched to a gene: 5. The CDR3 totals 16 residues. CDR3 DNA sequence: TGCGCCAGCAGCTTGGTAGCGGGAGTTACGTACAATGAGCAGTTCTTC. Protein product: CASSLVAGVTYNEQFF.

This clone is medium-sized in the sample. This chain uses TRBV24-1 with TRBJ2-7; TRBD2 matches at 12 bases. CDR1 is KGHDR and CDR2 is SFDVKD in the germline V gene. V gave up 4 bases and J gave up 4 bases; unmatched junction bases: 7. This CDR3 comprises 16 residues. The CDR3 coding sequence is TGTGCCACCAGTGACCCCAGACTAGCGGGAGAATACGAGCAGTACTTC. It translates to CATSDPRLAGEYEQYF.